Listed here are 11 T cell receptor beta chains from one sample, sequenced in a study of post-analysis software for immune sequencing data. General observations from the study: TRBV5-6, TRBV5-1 and TRBV20-1 were among five TRBV segments more frequent in patients than controls.

The antigens these receptors bind are not known. Libraries were made from TCR beta cDNA, and they carried unique molecular identifiers. In TCRdb, the PCR reads were re-called with MiXCR into one record per CDR3 protein. The repertoire holds 740,000 or so distinct CDR3 sequences, roughly half seen once, with approximately 4.3% in the top ten. Input material: blood. Receptor source: a girl aged 5-17 years with multiple sclerosis.

A word on this clonotype: Germline is not matched at one junction end, which may reflect a read error. The chain has TRBV7-7 and TRBJ2-5; D is possibly TRBD1 (6 bases). CDR1 and CDR2 from the germline V gene are SSHAT and FNYEAQ (reference sequence). The CDR3 contains 14 residues. For the CDR3, the DNA is TGTGCTAGCAGCTTCCCAGCCAGGGGAGAGACCCAGTACTTC. This gives the protein CASSFPARGETQYF.

V and J are TRBV29-1 and TRBJ1-1; 8 bases fit TRBD1. The CDR3 is made up of 13 amino acids. The V segment lost 6 bases and the J segment 8 bases; nucleotides outside the gene matches: 11. Germline V CDR1 and CDR2: SQVTM, ANQGSEA. In DNA form, the CDR3 reads TGCAGCGTCCAGGGGGCGGCGGTCGTAGAAGCTTTCTTT. As protein: CSVQGAAVVEAFF.

The CDR3 loop is CASSHPALAEETQYF. For the CDR3, the DNA is TGCGCCAGCAGCCACCCAGCGTTAGCGGAAGAGACCCAGTACTTC. The rearrangement uses TRBV4-1 and TRBJ2-4, with D perhaps TRBD2 (6 bases). The DNA end is a closer match to TRBJ2-5, so the J assignment may be wrong. The CDR3 runs to 15 residues. Germline lookup yields CDR1 MGHRA and CDR2 YSYEKL.

This chain uses TRBV2 with TRBJ2-1; D may correspond to TRBD1 or TRBD2 (5 bases each). The end of the DNA aligns better with TRBJ2-7, so the J call may be wrong. The CDR3 covers 16 residues. The germline CDR1 and CDR2 sequences are SNHLY and FYNNEI. CDR3 loop: CASSELGELRTYEQYF. CDR3 in DNA: TGTGCCAGCAGTGAATTGGGGGAACTAAGGACTTACGAGCAGTACTTC.

This clonotype appeared a few times. The genes are TRBV7-9 and TRBJ1-6, with D perhaps matching TRBD1 (5 bases). There are 15 residues in the CDR3. Per the germline V gene, CDR1 is SEHNR and CDR2 is FQNEAQ (reference sequence). Trimming stripped 5 bases from V and 10 bases from J, with 18 bases between. In DNA form, the CDR3 reads TGTGCCAGCAGCGGACACGGGGGTCTGGAGTCACCCCTCCACTTT. The encoded protein is CASSGHGGLESPLHF.

The gene calls are TRBV27 and TRBJ1-2, with a possible D match to TRBD1 (6 bases). The V end lost 5 bases, the J end lost 4 bases, and 17 bases lay between the germline ends. The CDR3 consists of 15 residues. Per the germline V gene, CDR1 is MNHEY and CDR2 is SMNVEV (reference sequence). The CDR3, as DNA: TGTGCCAGCAGTGCAACAGGGCAATTCGGCTATGGCTACACCTTC. Protein: CASSATGQFGYGYTF.

This clonotype has more than one count but fewer than ten. The chain recombines TRBV2 with TRBJ2-7, with 7 bases identical to TRBD1. This CDR3 has 13 amino acids. J lost 2 bases, V lost 5 bases, and 3 bases had no gene match. Germline CDR1 is SNHLY and CDR2 is FYNNEI. The CDR3 DNA is TGTGCCAGCAGTCCAACAGGGGCCTACGAGCAGTACTTC. This codes for CASSPTGAYEQYF.

This chain uses TRBV25-1 with TRBJ2-7, with D possibly being TRBD2 (6 bases). The length of the CDR3 is 15 residues. Germline V gene sequence: CDR1 MGHDK, CDR2 SYGVNS. Trimming took 4 bases from V and 4 from J, leaving 17 bases between them. The CDR3 reads CASSVTLGTPYEQYF. The CDR3 nucleotides are TGTGCCAGCAGTGTGACCCTCGGGACTCCTTACGAGCAGTACTTC.

The rearrangement uses TRBV20-1 and TRBJ1-2, with TRBD1 matching over 8 bases. With 4 bases clipped from V and 2 bases from J, the junction kept 3 bases outside the gene matches. This CDR3 is built from 13 residues. Germline V gives CDR1 DFQATT, CDR2 SNEGSKA (reference sequence). For the CDR3, the DNA is TGCAGTGCTACCCGACAGGGGAACTATGGCTACACCTTC. It encodes CSATRQGNYGYTF.

V gene TRBV29-1 combines with J gene TRBJ2-1; 10 bases match TRBD2. Germline V CDR1 and CDR2: SQVTM, ANQGSEA. The CDR3 loop spans 14 amino acids. V gave up 7 bases and J gave up 2 bases; unmatched junction bases: 5. This CDR3 is CSARTSGTYNEQFF. DNA for the CDR3: TGCAGCGCACGGACTAGCGGCACCTACAATGAGCAGTTCTTC.

The rearrangement joins TRBV3-1 to TRBJ2-1, with TRBD2 identical over 7 bases. J lost 8 bases, V lost 0 bases, and 10 bases had no gene match. The CDR3 is 16 residues long. CDR1 and CDR2 from the germline V gene are LGHDT and YNNKEL (reference sequence). CDR3 region: CASSQDRGVGVDEQFF. As DNA, the CDR3 is TGTGCCAGCAGCCAAGACCGGGGGGTCGGGGTGGATGAGCAGTTCTTC.